This is a list of T cell receptor beta chains from one sample in a study of blood T cell repertoires in COVID-19. The method was immunoSEQ multiplex PCR; TCRdb's version includes in-frame clones alone and lacks a portion of them. The repertoire holds approximately 450,000 clones, 70% to 90% seen once, with over 1.5% in the top ten. The source material was PBMCs or T cells enriched from blood (not recorded which). The receptors derive from a woman between 18 and 30 years old with acute COVID-19. Both conserved end residues are part of each CDR3. The D gene is left open where the match is weak. Size tells how often a clone was seen (once, few, many) or the class of an expanded clone, and some rows leave it out.

>-|TRBV4-3|-|TRBJ1-6
TGCGCCAGCAGCCAAGATCGAGGCGCGATAAGTAATTCACCCCTCCACTTT
CASSQDRGAISNSPLHF
>-|TRBV10-3|-|TRBJ1-2
TGTGCCATCGGTCCAGGGTCTGGCTACACCTTC
CAIGPGSGYTF
>TRBD2|TRBV7-9|-|TRBJ2-3
TGTGCCAGCAGCTTAGCGGCGGGGGGCCCACTTCCTACGCAGTATTTT
CASSLAAGGPLPTQYF
>-|TRBV2|-|TRBJ2-7
TGTGCCAGCACCAGAGACAGGAGCGAGCAGTACTTC
CASTRDRSEQYF
>TRBD1|TRBV5-1|-|TRBJ1-3
TGCGCCAGCAGGCACCAAGAAGCCGGGACAGGGGACTCTGGAAACACCATATATTTT
CASRHQEAGTGDSGNTIYF
>TRBD1|TRBV15|-|TRBJ2-3
TGTGCCACCAGCTTACCCCTTGAGCGAGGGGGCGCCCGCCCAGATACGCAGTATTTT
CATSLPLERGGARPDTQYF
>-|TRBV7-2|-|TRBJ1-1
TGTGCCAGCAGCCCGGGCCCGGGGGGTAGAGCTTTCTTT
CASSPGPGGRAFF
>-|TRBV27|-|TRBJ1-1
TGTGCCAGCAGTTTACAGGGAGGGAACACTGAAGCTTTCTTT
CASSLQGGNTEAFF
>TRBD1|TRBV5-6|once|TRBJ2-5
TGTGCCAGCAGACTCAACAGGGGACAAGAGACCCAGTACTTC
CASRLNRGQETQYF
>TRBD1|TRBV18|-|TRBJ1-3
TGTGCCAGCTCATCGCAACAGGGGATCTCTGGAAACACCATATATTTT
CASSSQQGISGNTIYF
>-|TRBV28|-|TRBJ1-2
TGTGCCAGCAGTTTATCGACTGCCGTCAAGGGCTACACCTTC
CASSLSTAVKGYTF
>-|TRBV6-5|-|TRBJ2-3
TGTGCCAGCAGTTACTCTTGGGCCCGGAGGACAGATACGCAGTATTTT
CASSYSWARRTDTQYF
>-|TRBV7-9|once|TRBJ2-7
TGTGCCAGCAGCTTAGGGCTGTTTCCCTACGAGCAGTACTTC
CASSLGLFPYEQYF
>-|TRBV18|-|TRBJ2-5
TGTGCCAGCTCACCTTTTGGAGGAGAACAAGAGACCCAGTACTTC
CASSPFGGEQETQYF
>-|TRBV19|-|TRBJ1-2
TGTGCCAGTAGTATGGGCTTACTCGCAGGGTTGGGCTACACCTTC
CASSMGLLAGLGYTF
>-|TRBV7-7|-|TRBJ2-1
TGTGCTAGCAGCTTAGAGGCGGGAACCAACTACAATGAGCAGTTCTTC
CASSLEAGTNYNEQFF
>-|TRBV5-8|-|TRBJ1-1
TGTGCCAGCAGCCGGGGACAGAACACTGAAGCTTTCTTT
CASSRGQNTEAFF
>TRBD1|TRBV24-1|-|TRBJ1-5
TGTGCCACCAGTAGTACAGGGGTAGGCAATCAGCCCCAGCATTTT
CATSSTGVGNQPQHF
>TRBD2|TRBV4-2|-|TRBJ2-2
TGTGCCAGCTCGACTAGCGGGGTTATCACCGGGGAGCTGTTTTTT
CASSTSGVITGELFF
>-|TRBV30|-|TRBJ2-1
TGTGCCTGGAGTGTTGGAGCATCTGGCAATGAGCAGTTCTTC
CAWSVGASGNEQFF
>TRBD1|TRBV3-1/TRBV3-2|few|TRBJ1-3
TGTGCCAGCAGCCCTAGGACAGGCCAATACAACCCAGGAAACACCATATATTTT
CASSPRTGQYNPGNTIYF
>TRBD1|TRBV27|-|TRBJ1-2
TGTGCCAGCAGTCTGACAGGGAACTATGGCTACACCTTC
CASSLTGNYGYTF
>-|TRBV19|-|TRBJ2-1
TGTGCCAGTAGTATAGCTGCGGGGATCGCTGAGCAGTTCTTC
CASSIAAGIAEQFF
>TRBD1|TRBV25-1|-|TRBJ1-4
TGTGCCAGCAGTGAATCCCCAGGGGGCGTCGAAAAACTGTTTTTT
CASSESPGGVEKLFF
>TRBD1|TRBV7-2|-|TRBJ1-5
TGTGCCAGCGGACAGGCAGCAAACAATCAGCCCCAGCATTTT
CASGQAANNQPQHF
>-|TRBV6-6|-|TRBJ1-5
TGTGCCAGCAGTTACTCGTTAGTCCAGGGGAGCCAGCATTTT
CASSYSLVQGSQHF
>-|TRBV5-1|-|TRBJ2-7
TGCGCCAGCAGCTTACAGGGCGAGCAGTACTTC
CASSLQGEQYF
>-|TRBV28|-|TRBJ1-2
TGTGCCACCGTGATGGGGGACTTACTTAATGGCTACACCTTC
CATVMGDLLNGYTF
>-|TRBV20-1|-|TRBJ1-5
TGCAGTGCTAGTCCCGCGGACAGCACTTACAATCAGCCCCAGCATTTT
CSASPADSTYNQPQHF
>TRBD1|TRBV28|-|TRBJ2-7
TGTGCCAGCAGTCGGGCACCGGGACAGACCTACGAGCAGTACTTC
CASSRAPGQTYEQYF
>TRBD2|TRBV3-1/TRBV3-2|-|TRBJ2-5
TGTGCCAGCAGCCAACGACTAGCGGGAGGCCAGGAGACCCAGTACTTC
CASSQRLAGGQETQYF
>-|TRBV30|-|TRBJ2-5
TGTGCCTGGAGTGCACAGGTCCAAGAGACCCAGTACTTC
CAWSAQVQETQYF
>-|TRBV7-7|-|TRBJ2-1
TGTGCTAGCAGCTTACTAGAGGGGGACAACAATGAGCAGTTCTTC
CASSLLEGDNNEQFF
>TRBD1|TRBV10-1|-|TRBJ1-5
TGCGCCAGCAGTGAACACAGGGGCTTCAATCAGCCCCAGCATTTT
CASSEHRGFNQPQHF
>TRBD1|TRBV27|-|TRBJ2-1
TGTGCCAGCGGCCGGGACAGGGAGGGGGCTGAGCAGTTCTTC
CASGRDREGAEQFF
>-|TRBV5-1|-|TRBJ1-2
TGCGCCAGCAGCTTGGGCGATCCGAACTATGGCTACACCTTC
CASSLGDPNYGYTF
>-|TRBV7-2|-|TRBJ2-7
TGTGCCAGCAGCCCATGGCGGCGGGATACCTACGAGCAGTACTTC
CASSPWRRDTYEQYF
>TRBD1|TRBV5-1|-|TRBJ2-5
TGCGCCAGCAAGACGACGAACAGGGGCCAAGAGACCCAGTACTTC
CASKTTNRGQETQYF
>-|TRBV9|-|TRBJ2-5
TGTGCCAGCAGTGGGGGGGGCCTGCAAGAGACCCAGTACTTC
CASSGGGLQETQYF
>-|TRBV7-9|-|TRBJ1-2
TGTGCCAGCAGCTTCTTGACAGAATCTTATGGCTACACCTTC
CASSFLTESYGYTF
>-|TRBV19|-|TRBJ1-5
TGTGCCAGTAGTGCCAGGGGTAATCAGCCCCAGCATTTT
CASSARGNQPQHF
>-|TRBV7-2|-|TRBJ2-5
TGTGCCAGCAGCTCGTACCAAGAGACCCAGTACTTC
CASSSYQETQYF
>-|TRBV12-3/TRBV12-4|-|TRBJ2-1
TGTGCCACGACGGCAGGTGGGAATGAGCAGTTCTTC
CATTAGGNEQFF
>TRBD2|TRBV27|-|TRBJ2-1
TGTGCCAGCAGTTCCGGGACTAGCGCCTACAATGAGCAGTTCTTC
CASSSGTSAYNEQFF
>-|TRBV6-2/TRBV6-3|-|TRBJ1-3
TGTGCCAGCAGTTCGGACACCAGCAACTCTGGAAACACCATATATTTT
CASSSDTSNSGNTIYF
>TRBD1|TRBV5-5|-|TRBJ1-2
TGTGCCAGCAGCCTCCTGACCGGGACAGGCGGAAGATACTACTATGGCTACACCTTC
CASSLLTGTGGRYYYGYTF
>-|TRBV10-1|-|TRBJ2-5
TGCGCCAGCAGTGAGGGAGACCAAGAGACCCAGTACTTC
CASSEGDQETQYF
>-|TRBV12-3/TRBV12-4|-|TRBJ2-4
TGTGCCAGCAGACAGGGCAACATTCAGTACTTC
CASRQGNIQYF
>-|TRBV5-1|-|TRBJ2-1
TGCGCCAGCAGCTTGGACGCAGGGGCAAATGAGCAGTTCTTC
CASSLDAGANEQFF
>-|TRBV10-3|once|TRBJ2-7
TGTGCCATCAGTGAGTCACCGGGGGCCTACGAGCAGTACTTC
CAISESPGAYEQYF
>-|TRBV2|-|TRBJ2-7
TGTGCCAGCACCCGTAGGGGTGAGTGGATGTACGAGCAGTACTTC
CASTRRGEWMYEQYF
>-|TRBV20-1|-|TRBJ2-1
TGCAGTGCTAGTATATACAATGAGCAGTTCTTC
CSASIYNEQFF
>TRBD1|TRBV2|few|TRBJ1-5
TGTGCCAGCACTTCAGGACAGGGGGTTCAGCCCCAGCATTTT
CASTSGQGVQPQHF
>-|TRBV7-7|-|TRBJ2-2
TGTGCTAGCAGCTTAGACAGCCCCAGGGCCGGGGAGCTGTTTTTT
CASSLDSPRAGELFF